This T cell receptor beta chain originates from a study of PD-1 blockade in classical Hodgkin lymphoma. This CDR3 contains 15 residues. The germline V and J ends were trimmed by 1 base and 0 bases, with 7 bases remaining between them. In germline, CDR1 is SGHTA, CDR2 FQGNSA. Notes on the study in general: Patients with an early start, nivolumab under 1 year after ASCT, were excluded. Newly diagnosed patients reportedly had lower baseline TCR diversity than healthy donors.

With respect to this clone: The antigen remains undetermined.

Each patient relapsed following autologous stem cell transplantation, and prior brentuximab vedotin exposure differed. The assay was immunoSEQ multiplex PCR, and TCRdb's table has in-frame clones only and misses some. The sample yields about 90,000 clones, 89% seen once. The gene calls are TRBV7-2 and TRBJ2-1; the D is unclear. The source material was peripheral blood mononuclear cells (PBMCs), sampled before the second cycle of nivolumab. The receptor was derived from a human donor with classical Hodgkin lymphoma. The CDR3 nucleotides are TGTGCCAGCAGCTTAGTAGCCAGCTCCTACAATGAGCAGTTCTTC. This encodes CASSLVASSYNEQFF. Looking up the rest from reference TRBV7-2 and TRBJ2-1 gives the full variable domain: GAGVSQSPSNKVTEKGKDVELRCDPISGHTALYWYRQSLGQGLEFLIYFQGNSAPDKSGLPSDRFSAERTGGSVSTLTIQRTQQEDSAVYLCASSLVASSYNEQFFGPGTRLTVL.